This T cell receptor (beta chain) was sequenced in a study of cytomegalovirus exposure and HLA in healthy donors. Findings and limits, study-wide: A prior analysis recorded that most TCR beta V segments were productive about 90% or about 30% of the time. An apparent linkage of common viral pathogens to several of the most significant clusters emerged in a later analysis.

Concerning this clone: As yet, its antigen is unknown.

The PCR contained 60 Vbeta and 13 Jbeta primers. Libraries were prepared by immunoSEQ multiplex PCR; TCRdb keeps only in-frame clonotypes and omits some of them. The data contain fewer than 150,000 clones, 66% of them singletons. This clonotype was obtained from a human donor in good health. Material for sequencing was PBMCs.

Written as DNA, the CDR3 is TGTGCCAGTAGTATACGGTTGAGCTCCTACAATGAGCAGTTCTTC. This encodes CASSIRLSSYNEQFF. The V call is TRBV19, the J call TRBJ2-1; D gene uncertain. V was cut by 2 bases and J by 0 bases, with 8 bases left in between. The CDR3 length is 15 residues. Per germline, CDR1 LNHDA and CDR2 SQIVND (reference sequence).